The clone carrying this TCR beta chain was found a few times. Its antigen is as yet unknown. Germline CDR1 SGHVS, CDR2 FQNEAQ. CDR3 length: 12 residues. V lost 8 bases to trimming and J lost 6 bases, with 11 bases between them. This entry comes from a study of T-cell memory formation after mild COVID-19. Study-wide context: In these data, TCR clusters were largely donor specific. Findings of the study overall: There was no confirmation that second-wave clones peaking on day 37 were SARS-CoV-2 specific. Clones that contracted clustered mainly in CM and EM if CD4+ and in EMRA if CD8+.

5'RACE with constant-segment primers yielded barcoded, UMI-tagged TCR alpha and TCR beta cDNA libraries. TCRdb re-analysed the 5' RACE reads in MiXCR, keeping a single row per CDR3 protein. The table includes some 57,000 distinct CDR3 sequences, 10% to 15% detected once. Material: PBMCs or a T cell subset sorted from them (not recorded which). The V gene is TRBV7-8, the J gene TRBJ2-1, with D tentatively TRBD1 or TRBD2 (6 bases each). The sequence derives from a man aged 18 to 30 who had mild COVID-19 (a few samples of this study predate the infection). Cell type and time point are not known. CDR3: CASVGGGNEQFF. CDR3 DNA sequence: TGTGCCAGCGTGGGGGGCGGCAATGAGCAGTTCTTC.